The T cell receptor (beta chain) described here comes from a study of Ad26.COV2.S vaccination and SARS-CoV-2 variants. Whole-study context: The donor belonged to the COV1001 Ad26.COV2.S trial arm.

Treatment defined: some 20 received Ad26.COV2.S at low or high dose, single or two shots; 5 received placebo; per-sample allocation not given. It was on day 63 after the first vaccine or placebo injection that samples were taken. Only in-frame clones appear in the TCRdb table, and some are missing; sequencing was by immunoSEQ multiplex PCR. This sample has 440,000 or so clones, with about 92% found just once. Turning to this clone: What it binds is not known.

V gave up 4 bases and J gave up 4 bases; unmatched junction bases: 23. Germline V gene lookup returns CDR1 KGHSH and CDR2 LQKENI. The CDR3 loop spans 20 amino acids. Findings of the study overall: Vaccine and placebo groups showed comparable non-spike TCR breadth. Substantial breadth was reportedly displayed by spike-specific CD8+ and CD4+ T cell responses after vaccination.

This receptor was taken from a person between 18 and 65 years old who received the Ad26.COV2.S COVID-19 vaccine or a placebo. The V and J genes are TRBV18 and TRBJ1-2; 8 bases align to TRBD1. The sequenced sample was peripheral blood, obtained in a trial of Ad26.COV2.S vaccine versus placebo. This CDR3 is CASSLIPGQEYQWPTYGYTF. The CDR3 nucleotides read TGTGCCAGCTCACTAATACCGGGACAGGAATACCAGTGGCCCACCTATGGCTACACCTTC.